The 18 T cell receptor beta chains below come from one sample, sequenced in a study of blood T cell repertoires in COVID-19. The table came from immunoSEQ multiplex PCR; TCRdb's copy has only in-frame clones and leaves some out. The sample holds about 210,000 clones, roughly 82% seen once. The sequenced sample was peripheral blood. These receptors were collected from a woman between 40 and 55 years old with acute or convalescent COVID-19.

The CDR3 sequence is CASSPGSGGFHEQYF. CDR3 DNA sequence: TGTGCCAGCAGCCCCGGGTCGGGGGGTTTCCACGAGCAGTACTTC. The V and J genes are TRBV7-9 and TRBJ2-7; 7 bases map to TRBD2. Germline values: CDR1 SEHNR, CDR2 FQNEAQ (reference sequence). J gave up 5 bases and V 5 bases, and 12 bases lay outside the gene matches. This CDR3 contains 15 residues. Based on the CDR3 plus reference TRBV7-9 and TRBJ2-7, the full variable domain is DTGVSQNPRHKITKRGQNVTFRCDPISEHNRLYWYRQTLGQGPEFLTYFQNEAQLEKSRLLSDRFSAERPKGSFSTLEIQRTEQGDSAMYLCASSPGSGGFHEQYFGPGTRLTVT.

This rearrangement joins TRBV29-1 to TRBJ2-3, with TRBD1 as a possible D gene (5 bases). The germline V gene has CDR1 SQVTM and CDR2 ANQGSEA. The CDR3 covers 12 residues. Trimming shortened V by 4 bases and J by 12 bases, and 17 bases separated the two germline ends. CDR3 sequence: CSVVQGSFLQYF. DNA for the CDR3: TGCAGCGTTGTCCAGGGTAGCTTTTTACAGTATTTT.

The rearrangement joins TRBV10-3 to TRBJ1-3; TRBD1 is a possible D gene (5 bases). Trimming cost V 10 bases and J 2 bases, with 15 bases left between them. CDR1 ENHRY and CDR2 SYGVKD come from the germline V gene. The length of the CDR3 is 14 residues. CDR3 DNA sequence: TGTGCCACCGCGGAAGGGGCAGCTGGAAACACCATATATTTT. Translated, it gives CATAEGAAGNTIYF.

CDR3 sequence reads: CASSFLAGTEQYF. CDR3 nucleotide sequence: TGTGCCAGCAGCTTTCTGGCGGGGACCGAGCAGTACTTC. V usage is TRBV5-4 and J usage is TRBJ2-7; perhaps TRBD2 as D (6 bases). This CDR3 has 13 residues. Germline V CDR1 and CDR2: SGHNT, YYREEE (reference sequence). Trimming left V 2 bases short and J 6 bases short, with 12 bases between.

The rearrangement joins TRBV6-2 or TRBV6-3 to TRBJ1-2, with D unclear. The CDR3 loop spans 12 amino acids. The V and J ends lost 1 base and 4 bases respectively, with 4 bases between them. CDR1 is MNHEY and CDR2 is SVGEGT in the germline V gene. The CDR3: CASSYLSYGYTF. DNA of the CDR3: TGTGCCAGCAGTTACTTGAGCTATGGCTACACCTTC.

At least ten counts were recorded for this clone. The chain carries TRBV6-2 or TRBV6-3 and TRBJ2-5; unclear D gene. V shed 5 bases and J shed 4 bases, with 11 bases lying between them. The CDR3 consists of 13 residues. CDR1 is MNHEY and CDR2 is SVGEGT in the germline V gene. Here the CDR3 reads CASSLAHGETQYF. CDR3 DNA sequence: TGTGCCAGCAGTCTGGCCCATGGAGAGACCCAGTACTTC.

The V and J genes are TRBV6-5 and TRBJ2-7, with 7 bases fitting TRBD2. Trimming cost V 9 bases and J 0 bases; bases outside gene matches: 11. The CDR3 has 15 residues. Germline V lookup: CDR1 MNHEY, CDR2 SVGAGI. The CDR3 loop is CASTREAGSSYEQYF. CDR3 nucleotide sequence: TGTGCCAGTACCCGGGAGGCAGGGAGCTCCTACGAGCAGTACTTC.

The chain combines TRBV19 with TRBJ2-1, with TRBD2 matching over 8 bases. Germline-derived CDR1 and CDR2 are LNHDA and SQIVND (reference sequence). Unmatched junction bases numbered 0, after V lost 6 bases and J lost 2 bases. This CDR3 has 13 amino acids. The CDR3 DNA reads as TGTGCCAGTAGCGGGAGGGCCTACAATGAGCAGTTCTTC. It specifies CASSGRAYNEQFF.

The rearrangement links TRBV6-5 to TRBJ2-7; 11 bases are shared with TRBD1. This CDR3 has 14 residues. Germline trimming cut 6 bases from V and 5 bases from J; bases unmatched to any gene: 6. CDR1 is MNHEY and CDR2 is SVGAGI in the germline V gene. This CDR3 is CASSLLGQGDEQYF. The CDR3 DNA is TGTGCCAGCAGCCTCCTGGGACAGGGGGACGAGCAGTACTTC.

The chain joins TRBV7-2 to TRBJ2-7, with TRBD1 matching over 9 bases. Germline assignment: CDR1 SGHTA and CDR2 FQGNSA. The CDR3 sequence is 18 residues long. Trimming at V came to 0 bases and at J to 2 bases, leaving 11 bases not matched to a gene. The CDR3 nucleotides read TGTGCCAGCAGCTTAGCGACTCCCCGACAGGGGGTAGCCTACGAGCAGTACTTC. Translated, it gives CASSLATPRQGVAYEQYF.

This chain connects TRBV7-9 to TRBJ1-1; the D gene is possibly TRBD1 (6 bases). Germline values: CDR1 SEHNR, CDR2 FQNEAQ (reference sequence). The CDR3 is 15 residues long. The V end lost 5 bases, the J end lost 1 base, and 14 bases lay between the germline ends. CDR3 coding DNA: TGTGCCAGCAGCCCCACAGGGAAAGGGAACACTGAAGCTTTCTTT. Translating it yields CASSPTGKGNTEAFF.

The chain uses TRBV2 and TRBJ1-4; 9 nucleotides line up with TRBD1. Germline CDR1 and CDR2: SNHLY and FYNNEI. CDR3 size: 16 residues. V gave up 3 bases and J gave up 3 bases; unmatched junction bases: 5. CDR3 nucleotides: TGTGCCAGCAGTGATTACAGGGGGCCTTCTAATGAAAAACTGTTTTTT. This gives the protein CASSDYRGPSNEKLFF. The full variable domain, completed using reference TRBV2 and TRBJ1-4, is EPEVTQTPSHQVTQMGQEVILRCVPISNHLYFYWYRQILGQKVEFLVSFYNNEISEKSEIFDDQFSVERPDGSNFTLKIRSTKLEDSAMYFCASSDYRGPSNEKLFFGSGTQLSVL.

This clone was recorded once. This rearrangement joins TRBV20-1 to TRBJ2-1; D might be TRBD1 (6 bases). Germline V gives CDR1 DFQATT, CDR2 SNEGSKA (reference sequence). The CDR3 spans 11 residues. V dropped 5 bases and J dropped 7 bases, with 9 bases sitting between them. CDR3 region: CSAQQGNEQFF. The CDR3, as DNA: TGCAGTGCTCAACAGGGAAATGAGCAGTTCTTC.

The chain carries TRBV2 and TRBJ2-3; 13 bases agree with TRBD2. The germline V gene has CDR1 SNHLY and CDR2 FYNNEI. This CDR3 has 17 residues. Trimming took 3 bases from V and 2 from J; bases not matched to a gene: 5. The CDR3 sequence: CASSDPGTSGVTDTQYF. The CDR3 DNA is TGTGCCAGCAGTGATCCCGGGACTAGCGGGGTCACAGATACGCAGTATTTT.

The CDR3, as DNA: TGTGCCAGCAGCGCCCCCTCCGGGACAGGGAACACTGAAGCTTTCTTT. Amino acids: CASSAPSGTGNTEAFF. V gene TRBV9 combines with J gene TRBJ1-1, with TRBD1 matching 8 bases. The length of the CDR3 is 16 residues. The V and J ends lost 3 bases and 1 base, in that order; junction bases with no gene match: 8. Germline assignment: CDR1 SGDLS and CDR2 YYNGEE.

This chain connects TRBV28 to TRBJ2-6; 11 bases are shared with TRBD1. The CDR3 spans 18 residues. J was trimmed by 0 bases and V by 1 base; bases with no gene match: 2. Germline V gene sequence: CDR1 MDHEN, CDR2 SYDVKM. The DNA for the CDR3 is TGTGCCAGCAGTTTATTTGGGACAGGGGGCTCTGGGGCCAACGTCCTGACTTTC. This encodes CASSLFGTGGSGANVLTF.

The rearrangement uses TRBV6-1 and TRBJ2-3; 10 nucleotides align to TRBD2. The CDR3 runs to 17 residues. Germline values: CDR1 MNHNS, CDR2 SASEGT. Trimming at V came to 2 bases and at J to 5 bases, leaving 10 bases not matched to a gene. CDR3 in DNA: TGTGCCAGCAGTGAAAGAAGAGCGGGGGGGCCAGGAGATACGCAGTATTTT. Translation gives CASSERRAGGPGDTQYF.

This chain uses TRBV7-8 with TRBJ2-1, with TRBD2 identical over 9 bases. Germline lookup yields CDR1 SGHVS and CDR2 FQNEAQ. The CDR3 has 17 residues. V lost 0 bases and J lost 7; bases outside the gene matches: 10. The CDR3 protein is CASSLAERLAGSNEQFF. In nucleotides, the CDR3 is TGTGCCAGCAGCTTAGCCGAACGTCTAGCGGGGAGTAATGAGCAGTTCTTC.